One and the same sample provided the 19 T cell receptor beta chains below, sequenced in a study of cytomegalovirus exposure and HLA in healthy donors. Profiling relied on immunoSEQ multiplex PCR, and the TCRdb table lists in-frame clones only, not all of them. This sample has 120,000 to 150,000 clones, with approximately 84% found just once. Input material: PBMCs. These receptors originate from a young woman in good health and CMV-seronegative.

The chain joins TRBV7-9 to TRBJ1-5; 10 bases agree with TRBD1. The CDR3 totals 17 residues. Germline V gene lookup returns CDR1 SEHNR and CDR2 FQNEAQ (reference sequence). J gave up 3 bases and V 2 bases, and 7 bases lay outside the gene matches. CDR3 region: CASSLSMGTGVNQPQHF. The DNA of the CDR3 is TGTGCCAGCAGCTTAAGTATGGGGACAGGGGTCAATCAGCCCCAGCATTTT. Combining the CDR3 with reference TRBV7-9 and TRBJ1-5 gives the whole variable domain DTGVSQNPRHKITKRGQNVTFRCDPISEHNRLYWYRQTLGQGPEFLTYFQNEAQLEKSRLLSDRFSAERPKGSFSTLEIQRTEQGDSAMYLCASSLSMGTGVNQPQHFGDGTRLSIL.

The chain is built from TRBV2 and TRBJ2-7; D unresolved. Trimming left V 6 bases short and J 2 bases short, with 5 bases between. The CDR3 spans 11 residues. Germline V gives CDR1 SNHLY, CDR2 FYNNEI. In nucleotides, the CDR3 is TGTGCCAGCAGCCCAGCCTACGAGCAGTACTTC. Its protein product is CASSPAYEQYF.

The CDR3 DNA sequence: TGCGCCAGCAGCCAAGTGATAGGACAGAAAGAGACCCAGTACTTC. This translates into CASSQVIGQKETQYF. J is TRBJ2-5 and V is TRBV4-1; possible D gene TRBD1, 6 bases. The V and J ends lost 1 base and 3 bases respectively, with 12 bases between them. The length of the CDR3 is 15 residues. Germline V gene sequence: CDR1 MGHRA, CDR2 YSYEKL.

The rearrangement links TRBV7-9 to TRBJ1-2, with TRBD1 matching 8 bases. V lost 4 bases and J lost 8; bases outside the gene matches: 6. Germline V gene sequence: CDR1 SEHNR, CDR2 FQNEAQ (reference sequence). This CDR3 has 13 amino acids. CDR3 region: CASSSRDRRGYTF. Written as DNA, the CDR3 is TGTGCCAGCAGCTCGAGGGACAGGCGAGGCTACACCTTC. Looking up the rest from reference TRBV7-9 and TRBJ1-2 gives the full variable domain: DTGVSQNPRHKITKRGQNVTFRCDPISEHNRLYWYRQTLGQGPEFLTYFQNEAQLEKSRLLSDRFSAERPKGSFSTLEIQRTEQGDSAMYLCASSSRDRRGYTFGSGTRLTVV.

CDR3 coding DNA: TGTGCCAGCAAAACAGTGCTAACTGAAGCTTTCTTT. Protein product: CASKTVLTEAFF. The chain couples TRBV6-6 to TRBJ1-1; D unresolved. V was pared by 7 bases and J by 5 bases, with 11 bases between. The CDR3 extends over 12 amino acids. Per germline, CDR1 MNHNY and CDR2 SVGAGI (reference sequence).

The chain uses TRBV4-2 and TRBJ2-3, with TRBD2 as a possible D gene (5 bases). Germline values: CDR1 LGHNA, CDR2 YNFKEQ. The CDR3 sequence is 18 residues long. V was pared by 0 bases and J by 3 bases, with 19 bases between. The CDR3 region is CASSQDQVGERVTDTQYF. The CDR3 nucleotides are TGTGCCAGCAGCCAAGATCAAGTCGGGGAACGAGTAACAGATACGCAGTATTTT.

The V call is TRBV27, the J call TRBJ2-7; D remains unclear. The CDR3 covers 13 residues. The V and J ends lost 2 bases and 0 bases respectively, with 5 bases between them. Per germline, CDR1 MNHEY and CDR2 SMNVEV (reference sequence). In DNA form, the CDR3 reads TGTGCCAGCAGTTTAGGAGCCTCCTACGAGCAGTACTTC. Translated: CASSLGASYEQYF.

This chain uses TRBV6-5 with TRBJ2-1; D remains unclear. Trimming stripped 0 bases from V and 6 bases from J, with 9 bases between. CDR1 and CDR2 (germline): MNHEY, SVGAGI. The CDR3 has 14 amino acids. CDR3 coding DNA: TGTGCCAGCAGTTACTCGTATTTCCCCAATGAGCAGTTCTTC. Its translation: CASSYSYFPNEQFF.

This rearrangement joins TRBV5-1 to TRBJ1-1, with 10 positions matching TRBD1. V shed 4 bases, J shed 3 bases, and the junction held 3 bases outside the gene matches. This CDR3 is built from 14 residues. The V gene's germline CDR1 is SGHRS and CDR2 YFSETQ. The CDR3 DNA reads TGCGCCAGCAGCATCGGGACAGGGGACACTGAAGCTTTCTTT. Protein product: CASSIGTGDTEAFF.

The CDR3 nucleotides read TGTGCCAGCAGCTCCGGTAAGATCCCCTACGAGCAGTACTTC. Its translation: CASSSGKIPYEQYF. The V gene is TRBV7-8, the J gene TRBJ2-7; unclear D gene. V was cut by 4 bases and J by 2 bases, with 12 bases left in between. There are 14 residues in the CDR3. Germline lookup yields CDR1 SGHVS and CDR2 FQNEAQ. Full variable domain (remainder filled in from reference TRBV7-8 and TRBJ2-7): GAGVSQSPRYKVAKRGQDVALRCDPISGHVSLFWYQQALGQGPEFLTYFQNEAQLDKSGLPSDRFFAERPEGSVSTLKIQRTQQEDSAVYLCASSSGKIPYEQYFGPGTRLTVT.

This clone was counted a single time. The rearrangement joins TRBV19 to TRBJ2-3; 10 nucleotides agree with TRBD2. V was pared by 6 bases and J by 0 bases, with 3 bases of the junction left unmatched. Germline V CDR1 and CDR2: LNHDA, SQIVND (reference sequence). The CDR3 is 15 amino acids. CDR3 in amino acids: CASRPSGGSTDTQYF. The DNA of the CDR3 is TGTGCCAGTAGGCCTAGCGGGGGTAGCACAGATACGCAGTATTTT.

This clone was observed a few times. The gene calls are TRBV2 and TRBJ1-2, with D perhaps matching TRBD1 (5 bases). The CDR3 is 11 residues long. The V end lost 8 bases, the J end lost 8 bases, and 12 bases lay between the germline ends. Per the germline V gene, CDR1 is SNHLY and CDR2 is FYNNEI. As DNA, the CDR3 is TGTGCCAGCCGGGACTGGGGGGGCTACACCTTC. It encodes CASRDWGGYTF. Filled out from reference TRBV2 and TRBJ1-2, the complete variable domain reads EPEVTQTPSHQVTQMGQEVILRCVPISNHLYFYWYRQILGQKVEFLVSFYNNEISEKSEIFDDQFSVERPDGSNFTLKIRSTKLEDSAMYFCASRDWGGYTFGSGTRLTVV.

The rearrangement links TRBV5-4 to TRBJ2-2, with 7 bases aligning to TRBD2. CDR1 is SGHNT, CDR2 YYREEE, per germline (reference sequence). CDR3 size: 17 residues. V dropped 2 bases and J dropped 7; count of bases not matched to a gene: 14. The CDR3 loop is CASSLGSGRGQGGELFF. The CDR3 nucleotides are TGTGCCAGCAGCTTAGGGTCAGGGAGGGGCCAGGGCGGGGAGCTGTTTTTT. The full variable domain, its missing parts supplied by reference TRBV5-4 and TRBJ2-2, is ETGVTQSPTHLIKTRGQQVTLRCSSQSGHNTVSWYQQALGQGPQFIFQYYREEENGRGNFPPRFSGLQFPNYSSELNVNALELDDSALYLCASSLGSGRGQGGELFFGEGSRLTVL.

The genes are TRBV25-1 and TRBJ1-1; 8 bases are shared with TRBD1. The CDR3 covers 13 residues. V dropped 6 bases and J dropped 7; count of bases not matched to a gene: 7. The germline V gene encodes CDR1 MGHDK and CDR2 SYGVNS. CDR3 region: CASRVGRGREAFF. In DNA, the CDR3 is TGTGCCAGCAGGGTGGGCAGGGGGCGTGAAGCTTTCTTT. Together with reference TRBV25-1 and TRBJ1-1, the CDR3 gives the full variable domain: EADIYQTPRYLVIGTGKKITLECSQTMGHDKMYWYQQDPGMELHLIHYSYGVNSTEKGDLSSESTVSRIRTEHFPLTLESARPSHTSQYLCASRVGRGREAFFGQGTRLTVV.

CDR3 sequence (DNA): TGTGCCAGCAGCTCCTACCAGGCAAAAACCTACGAGCAGTACTTC. This gives the protein CASSSYQAKTYEQYF. This chain links TRBV7-6 with TRBJ2-7; D uncertain. The germline CDR1 and CDR2 sequences are SGHVS and FNYEAQ. CDR3 length: 15 amino acids. The V and J ends lost 4 bases and 2 bases respectively, with 15 bases between them.

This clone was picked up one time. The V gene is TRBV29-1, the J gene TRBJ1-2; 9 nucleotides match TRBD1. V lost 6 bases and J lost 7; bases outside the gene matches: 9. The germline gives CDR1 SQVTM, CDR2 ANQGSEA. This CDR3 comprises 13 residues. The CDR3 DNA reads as TGCAGCGTGGATGACAGGGGGTGGGTTGGCTACACCTTC. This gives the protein CSVDDRGWVGYTF.

The CDR3 sequence: CASRPITDRGYNSPLHF. The CDR3 DNA sequence: TGTGCCAGCAGACCCATAACAGACAGGGGATATAATTCACCCCTCCACTTT. The chain recombines TRBV21-1 with TRBJ1-6; TRBD1, as called in the table, went unchecked against the DNA. TRBV21-1 is listed as a pseudogene. The CDR3 loop spans 17 amino acids.

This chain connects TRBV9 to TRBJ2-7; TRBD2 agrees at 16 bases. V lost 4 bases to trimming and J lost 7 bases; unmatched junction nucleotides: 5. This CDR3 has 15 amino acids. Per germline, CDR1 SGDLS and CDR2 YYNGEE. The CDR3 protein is CASSMGLAGGREQYF. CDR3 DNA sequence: TGTGCCAGCAGCATGGGACTAGCGGGGGGGCGAGAGCAGTACTTC.

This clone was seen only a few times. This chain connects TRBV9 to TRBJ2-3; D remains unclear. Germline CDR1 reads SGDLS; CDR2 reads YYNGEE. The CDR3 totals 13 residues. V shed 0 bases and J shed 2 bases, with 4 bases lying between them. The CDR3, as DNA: TGTGCCAGCAGCGTAGCATTCACAGATACGCAGTATTTT. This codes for CASSVAFTDTQYF.